This T cell receptor beta chain was recorded in a study of blood T cell repertoires in COVID-19. Study as a whole: The cDNA or gDNA used as material had been derived from T cells, B-cell-depleted T cells, or PBMCs.

V lost 0 bases to trimming and J lost 9 bases, with 12 bases between them. Germline assignment: CDR1 SGDLS and CDR2 YYNGEE. The CDR3 is made up of 13 amino acids. Using immunoSEQ multiplex PCR, the repertoire was profiled, and TCRdb retains in-frame clones only, with some absent. The sample carries about 480,000 clones, 89% recorded once. The TCR sequence derives from a man in his late teens or twenties with COVID-19, enrolled during active disease. The chain combines TRBV9 with TRBJ2-5, with D uncertain. The sequencing input was peripheral blood. CDR3 nucleotides: TGTGCCAGCAGCGTAGCCCCCAACGAGGCCCAGTACTTC. It translates to CASSVAPNEAQYF. Using reference TRBV9 and TRBJ2-5 for the parts outside the CDR3, the full variable domain is DSGVTQTPKHLITATGQRVTLRCSPRSGDLSVYWYQQSLDQGLQFLIQYYNGEERAKGNILERFSAQQFPDLHSELNLSSLELGDSALYFCASSVAPNEAQYFGPGTRLLVL.